This TCR beta chain comes out of a study of blood T cell repertoires in COVID-19. As handled by the study authors: Estimation of nucleated cell counts relied on the amplification of reference gene primers. The protocol was immunoSEQ multiplex PCR, while the TCRdb copy is restricted to in-frame clones and leaves out a portion. V, J and clone size were drawn from that table, and D and trimming were deduced from the DNA. The sample records some 97,000 clones, just over 85% being singletons. The cohort comprised adults aged about 18 to 89 years residing in approximately 22 US areas. V was shortened by 2 bases and J by 2 bases, with 12 bases between the two germline ends. The CDR3 is 15 amino acids. Germline-derived CDR1 and CDR2 are SGDLS and YYNGEE.

What was sequenced was PBMCs or T cells enriched from blood (not recorded which). This chain joins TRBV9 and TRBJ2-3, with TRBD2 as a possible D gene (5 bases). The source of this sequence is a woman in her forties or fifties who had recovered from COVID-19. CDR3 protein: CASSVFGEFTDTQYF. The DNA for the CDR3 is TGTGCCAGCAGCGTTTTCGGGGAATTCACAGATACGCAGTATTTT.